The clone carrying this T cell receptor beta chain was counted only a few times. Trimming took off 6 bases at V and 0 bases at J, with 17 bases between the two ends. Germline CDR1 is SGHTA and CDR2 is FQGNSA. The CDR3 sequence is 16 residues long. TCRdb reanalysed the RT-PCR reads using MiXCR and keeps one entry per CDR3 protein. Of approximately 200,000 distinct CDR3 sequences detected, roughly 40% appear once; the ten largest clones hold 30% to 35%. This specimen comes from a study of patients and donors after allogeneic stem cell transplantation. Sequencing was performed on blood, either unsorted or a sorted T cell fraction (not recorded which). V and J are TRBV7-2 and TRBJ1-1; weak D call: TRBD1 (5 bases). The source is a human donor who was either an allogeneic HSCT recipient or a stem cell or donor lymphocyte infusion donor (not recorded which). It is not recorded whose cells these are; they may come from a transplant donor. CDR3 in amino acids: CASRNKRGSLNTEAFF. CDR3 DNA: TGTGCCAGCAGAAATAAAAGGGGCAGCCTGAACACTGAAGCTTTCTTT.